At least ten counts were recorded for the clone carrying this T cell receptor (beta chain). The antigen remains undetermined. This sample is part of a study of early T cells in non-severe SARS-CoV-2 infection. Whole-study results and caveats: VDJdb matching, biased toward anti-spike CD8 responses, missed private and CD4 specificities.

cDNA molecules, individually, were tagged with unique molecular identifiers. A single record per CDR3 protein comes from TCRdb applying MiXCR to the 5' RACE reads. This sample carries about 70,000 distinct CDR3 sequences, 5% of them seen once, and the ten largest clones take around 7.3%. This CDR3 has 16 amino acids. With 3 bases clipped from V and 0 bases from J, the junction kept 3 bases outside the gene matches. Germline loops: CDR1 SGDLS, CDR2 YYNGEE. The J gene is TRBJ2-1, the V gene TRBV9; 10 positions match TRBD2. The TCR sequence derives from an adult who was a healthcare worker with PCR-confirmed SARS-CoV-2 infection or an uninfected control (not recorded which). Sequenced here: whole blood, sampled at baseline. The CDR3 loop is CASSASGGVSYNEQFF. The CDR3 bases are TGTGCCAGCAGCGCTAGCGGGGGCGTCTCCTACAATGAGCAGTTCTTC. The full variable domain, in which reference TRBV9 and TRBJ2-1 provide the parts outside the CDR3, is DSGVTQTPKHLITATGQRVTLRCSPRSGDLSVYWYQQSLDQGLQFLIQYYNGEERAKGNILERFSAQQFPDLHSELNLSSLELGDSALYFCASSASGGVSYNEQFFGPGTRLTVL.